The present T cell receptor (beta chain) was sequenced within a study of early stage breast cancer tumors. Whole-study context: Among around 12 ER+/PR+/HER2- tumors, eight were ductal, four lobular.

Turning to this clone: As yet, its antigen is unknown.

Profiled with immunoSEQ multiplex PCR; TCRdb holds only in-frame clones, not every one. The data contain fewer than 70,000 clones, about 74% of them singletons. Points from the study as a whole: Commonly generated sequences made up most enriched TCRB sequences shared between patients. Tumors had roughly 2.5-fold higher T cell density and higher clonality than adjacent normal breast tissue. Blood repertoires resembled normal breast more than tumor.

Sequencing was carried out using blood. This TCR was recovered from a person aged 25-39 years with breast cancer.

In DNA form, the CDR3 reads TGTGCCAGCAGGGACAGGGGGCAGGCTGAAGCTTTCTTT. It yields the protein CASRDRGQAEAFF. This chain uses TRBV6-1 with TRBJ1-1, with 11 bases that match TRBD1. The J segment lost 6 bases and the V segment lost 6 bases, leaving 3 bases of the junction unmatched. The germline V gene has CDR1 MNHNS and CDR2 SASEGT. CDR3 length: 13 residues.